This passage covers 23 T cell receptor beta chains from one sample sequenced in a study of blood T cell repertoires in COVID-19 (dated by TCRdb to 2020 to 2021). Libraries were made using the immunoSEQ multiplex PCR assay. In its TCRdb copy, this immuneACCESS table keeps in-frame sequences only and misses some clones. Where compared with another copy, unresolved V genes explain less than half of these, and the others have no known cause. The sample records approximately 220,000 clones, 82% of which are singletons. Of the sample, about 4.4% falls within the top ten clones. Sequenced sample: peripheral blood. These TCRs come from a woman aged 70-85 years with acute or convalescent COVID-19.

The chain joins TRBV29-1 to TRBJ1-2, with D maybe TRBD1 (5 bases). V dropped 6 bases and J dropped 4 bases, with 15 bases sitting between them. Looked up from germline, CDR1 is SQVTM and CDR2 is ANQGSEA. The CDR3 loop spans 13 amino acids. The CDR3 spells CSVADGTSYGYTF. CDR3 bases: TGCAGCGTAGCAGACGGGACTTCCTATGGCTACACCTTC. Looking up the rest from reference TRBV29-1 and TRBJ1-2 gives the full variable domain: SAVISQKPSRDICQRGTSLTIQCQVDSQVTMMFWYRQQPGQSLTLIATANQGSEATYESGFVIDKFPISRPNLTFSTLTVSNMSPEDSSIYLCSVADGTSYGYTFGSGTRLTVV.

The chain employs TRBV13 and TRBJ1-6; TRBD1 agrees at 9 bases. Germline V CDR1 and CDR2: PRHDT, FYEKMQ (reference sequence). There are 17 residues in the CDR3. V trimming: 5 bases; J trimming: 3 bases; junction bases outside the gene matches: 8. CDR3 sequence reads: CASSTNRGLRYNSPLHF. As DNA, the CDR3 is TGTGCCAGCAGCACAAACAGGGGGCTCCGCTATAATTCACCCCTCCACTTT.

J is TRBJ1-1 and V is TRBV29-1; 11 nucleotides agree with TRBD1. V lost 7 bases, J lost 4 bases, and 2 bases stayed unmatched. The CDR3 runs 12 residues. Germline CDR1 SQVTM, CDR2 ANQGSEA. The CDR3 DNA reads as TGCAGCGGGGACAGGGGGAGCACTGAAGCTTTCTTT. It codes for CSGDRGSTEAFF.

V and J are TRBV2 and TRBJ2-2, with 13 bases fitting TRBD2. CDR1 is SNHLY and CDR2 is FYNNEI in the germline V gene. This CDR3 has 15 amino acids. Losses at the gene ends were 8 bases for V and 6 bases for J; bases not matched to a gene: 6. CDR3 coding DNA: TGTGCCAGCTCAGGACTAGCGGGGGTTGCCGGGGAGCTGTTTTTT. This sequence encodes CASSGLAGVAGELFF. Filled out from reference TRBV2 and TRBJ2-2, the complete variable domain reads EPEVTQTPSHQVTQMGQEVILRCVPISNHLYFYWYRQILGQKVEFLVSFYNNEISEKSEIFDDQFSVERPDGSNFTLKIRSTKLEDSAMYFCASSGLAGVAGELFFGEGSRLTVL.

The rearrangement uses TRBV6-5 and TRBJ1-1; D is undetermined. Deletions cut 2 bases from V and 0 bases from J, with 7 bases between. The CDR3 is made up of 14 amino acids. Per the germline V gene, CDR1 is MNHEY and CDR2 is SVGAGI. CDR3 sequence: CASSYGQMNTEAFF. The CDR3 region has the DNA TGTGCCAGCAGTTACGGGCAGATGAACACTGAAGCTTTCTTT.

The table lists this clone with a count of one. The V call is TRBV4-1, the J call TRBJ1-1; the D gene is possibly TRBD1 (6 bases). Trimming cost V 1 base and J 6 bases, with 15 bases left between them. The CDR3 runs to 15 residues. The germline V gene encodes CDR1 MGHRA and CDR2 YSYEKL. The CDR3 nucleotides are TGCGCCAGCAGCCAAGGGGGGCGAAGGTCCGCTGAAGCTTTCTTT. This codes for CASSQGGRRSAEAFF.

The chain links TRBV6-2 or TRBV6-3 to TRBJ1-5; perhaps TRBD1 as D (6 bases). The germline gives CDR1 MNHEY, CDR2 SVGEGT. The CDR3 covers 14 residues. V lost 4 bases to trimming and J lost 5 bases, with 12 bases between them. The CDR3 loop reads CASSFGSGDQPQHF. The DNA for the CDR3 is TGTGCCAGCAGTTTCGGCTCAGGGGATCAGCCCCAGCATTTT.

This clone was detected only a few times. The genes are TRBV5-4 and TRBJ2-7, with TRBD2 matching over 9 bases. This CDR3 is 16 amino acids long. Germline loops: CDR1 SGHNT, CDR2 YYREEE (reference sequence). With 0 bases clipped from V and 6 bases from J, the junction kept 10 bases outside the gene matches. CDR3 loop: CASSLEVAGGPGEQYF. CDR3 sequence (DNA): TGTGCCAGCAGCTTGGAAGTCGCGGGGGGGCCAGGCGAGCAGTACTTC. Drawing the rest from reference TRBV5-4 and TRBJ2-7, the complete variable domain is ETGVTQSPTHLIKTRGQQVTLRCSSQSGHNTVSWYQQALGQGPQFIFQYYREEENGRGNFPPRFSGLQFPNYSSELNVNALELDDSALYLCASSLEVAGGPGEQYFGPGTRLTVT.

V and J are TRBV6-6 and TRBJ1-1; no clear D. Between the trimmed V and J ends, which lost 2 bases and 1 base, there was a span of 5 bases. Germline CDR1 is MNHNY and CDR2 is SVGAGI (reference sequence). The length of the CDR3 is 13 residues. CDR3 coding DNA: TGTGCCAGCAGTTACGAGAGGAACACTGAAGCTTTCTTT. Encoded protein: CASSYERNTEAFF.

This clone was counted once. The rearrangement uses TRBV12-3 or TRBV12-4 and TRBJ1-5; TRBD1 might be the D (6 bases). Trimming stripped 8 bases from V and 4 bases from J, with 12 bases between. This CDR3 has 13 residues. The CDR3 DNA reads as TGTGCCAGCTTCCAGGGGTTTAATCAGCCCCAGCATTTT. As protein: CASFQGFNQPQHF.

The rearrangement links TRBV7-2 to TRBJ1-2; 8 bases agree with TRBD1. The CDR3 is 13 residues long. V shed 3 bases and J 8 bases; nucleotides not matched to a gene: 5. Germline-derived CDR1 and CDR2 are SGHTA and FQGNSA. CDR3 loop: CASSFDRGDGYTF. The CDR3 bases are TGTGCCAGCAGCTTCGACAGGGGAGACGGCTACACCTTC.

The J gene is TRBJ2-3, the V gene TRBV4-2; no definite D call. The CDR3 has 15 amino acids. V gave up 0 bases and J gave up 2 bases, with 9 bases separating them. CDR1 and CDR2 (germline): LGHNA, YNFKEQ. This CDR3 is CASSQDRQVTDTQYF. CDR3 coding DNA: TGTGCCAGCAGCCAAGATCGCCAGGTCACAGATACGCAGTATTTT.

Written as DNA, the CDR3 is TGCGCCAGCAGCCTACGATTAGGGACTGGTGATTCACCCCTCCACTTT. Protein sequence: CASSLRLGTGDSPLHF. The chain joins TRBV4-3 to TRBJ1-6; D possibly corresponds to TRBD1 (5 bases). From germline, CDR1 is LGHNA and CDR2 YSLEER. Trimming took off 4 bases at V and 8 bases at J, with 18 bases between the two ends. CDR3 length equals 16 residues.

The genes are TRBV15 and TRBJ1-2, with D possibly TRBD1 on 5 matching bases. The CDR3 is made up of 14 amino acids. Germline V CDR1 and CDR2: LNHNV, YYDKDF (reference sequence). Trimming left V 5 bases short and J 3 bases short, with 13 bases between. The CDR3 reads CATSGTGMDYGYTF. The DNA of the CDR3 is TGTGCCACCAGCGGTACAGGTATGGACTATGGCTACACCTTC.

The chain combines TRBV6-5 with TRBJ1-6; 7 nucleotides match TRBD1. CDR1 MNHEY and CDR2 SVGAGI come from the germline V gene. With 5 bases clipped from V and 5 bases from J, the junction kept 6 bases outside the gene matches. CDR3 length: 15 amino acids. CDR3 in DNA: TGTGCCAGCAGTAACCGGGACAGCCATAATTCACCCCTCCACTTT. It translates to CASSNRDSHNSPLHF.

This clone was seen a few times. The V gene is TRBV11-2, the J gene TRBJ2-1; no reliable D call. The length of the CDR3 is 18 residues. From germline, CDR1 is SGHAT and CDR2 FQNNGV. With 0 bases removed from V and 4 bases from J, the gap between germline ends came to 19 bases. The CDR3 DNA reads TGTGCCAGCAGCTTAGATCATGTAGGTAGCTTGGGTTACAATGAGCAGTTCTTC. Residues: CASSLDHVGSLGYNEQFF.

The DNA of the CDR3 is TGCGCCAGCAGTGCGGACAGGGTAATGAATACGCAGTATTTT. It translates to CASSADRVMNTQYF. The gene calls are TRBV10-1 and TRBJ2-3; 8 nucleotides match TRBD1. V dropped 4 bases and J dropped 7; count of bases not matched to a gene: 7. Germline loops: CDR1 WNHNN, CDR2 SYGVQD (reference sequence). This CDR3 has 14 amino acids.

The chain couples TRBV30 to TRBJ2-2; 15 bases map to TRBD2. Germline lookup yields CDR1 GTSNPN and CDR2 SVGIG (reference sequence). This CDR3 spans 14 amino acids. The J segment lost 5 bases and the V segment lost 5 bases, leaving 0 bases of the junction unmatched. CDR3 DNA: TGTGCCTGGGGGACTAGCGGGGGGACCGGGGAGCTGTTTTTT. Translation: CAWGTSGGTGELFF.

Details on this clone: The sample contains more than one DNA sequence encoding this CDR3. The V gene is TRBV3-1 (or the pseudogene TRBV3-2), the J gene TRBJ1-5, with 7 bases lining up with TRBD1. The germline gives CDR1 LGHDT, CDR2 YNNKEL (reference sequence). The CDR3 has 15 residues. V was clipped by 4 bases and J by 2 bases; unmatched bases: 5. CDR3 in amino acids: CASSPRTGGNQPQHF. The CDR3 DNA is TGTGCCAGCAGCCCCCGGACAGGCGGCAATCAGCCCCAGCATTTT.

The chain carries TRBV20-1 and TRBJ2-1; D is uncertain. The CDR3 has 12 residues. CDR1 and CDR2 from the germline V gene are DFQATT and SNEGSKA (reference sequence). Trimming shortened V by 3 bases and J by 7 bases, and 10 bases separated the two germline ends. As DNA, the CDR3 is TGCAGTGCTAGTGTAGCAGATAATGAGCAGTTCTTC. Its translation is CSASVADNEQFF.

CDR3 coding DNA: TGTGCCAGCAGGCCGACAGGGGCAGTCTATGGCTACACCTTC. It is translated as CASRPTGAVYGYTF. The chain joins TRBV28 to TRBJ1-2; 8 bases line up with TRBD1. The germline V gene encodes CDR1 MDHEN and CDR2 SYDVKM. Unmatched junction bases numbered 7, after V lost 6 bases and J lost 4 bases. CDR3 size: 14 residues.

This chain joins TRBV4-2 and TRBJ2-2; TRBD2 is a possible D gene (6 bases). Germline-derived CDR1 and CDR2 are LGHNA and YNFKEQ. The CDR3 runs to 17 residues. V shed 1 base and J shed 2 bases, with 14 bases lying between them. CDR3 sequence reads: CASSQGDWTPNTGELFF. The CDR3 nucleotides are TGTGCCAGCAGCCAAGGGGACTGGACGCCCAACACCGGGGAGCTGTTTTTT.

The chain joins TRBV19 to TRBJ1-6; maybe TRBD1 (6 bases). The CDR3 covers 15 residues. Germline CDR1 reads LNHDA; CDR2 reads SQIVND (reference sequence). The V gene lost 7 bases and the J gene lost 2 bases, with 12 bases spanning the gap. DNA for the CDR3: TGTGCCAGTAAGGACAGAGCAGCCTATAATTCACCCCTCCACTTT. This codes for CASKDRAAYNSPLHF. Based on the CDR3 plus reference TRBV19 and TRBJ1-6, the full variable domain is DGGITQSPKYLFRKEGQNVTLSCEQNLNHDAMYWYRQDPGQGLRLIYYSQIVNDFQKGDIAEGYSVSREKKESFPLTVTSAQKNPTAFYLCASKDRAAYNSPLHFGNGTRLTVT.